One TCR beta chain is described in this entry. Its antigen is still unknown. PCR was performed using 60 Vbeta and 13 Jbeta primers. TCRdb's table, derived via immunoSEQ multiplex PCR, lists solely in-frame clones and lacks some. The specimen's table records nearly 200,000 clones. Trimming removed 4 bases from V and 7 bases from J, with 17 bases in between. Germline loops: CDR1 SGHRS, CDR2 YFSETQ. CDR3 length: 14 residues. This entry belongs to a study of cytomegalovirus exposure and HLA in healthy donors. Study observations and caveats: Some segments of the V type, notably TRBV6-2 and TRBV6-3, were excluded as indistinguishable.

The chain is built from TRBV5-1 and TRBJ1-2; D gene unclear. This TCR came from a boy aged 5-17 years in good health and CMV-seronegative. Sequencing used PBMCs. The CDR3 region has the DNA TGCGCCAGCAGCCCGTCCTCGGGGTTGGGTGGCTACACCTTC. This translates into CASSPSSGLGGYTF.